This T cell receptor beta chain was captured in a study of blood T cell repertoires in COVID-19. In the study overall: Samples came from the United States, Italy and Spain, spanning acute and convalescent COVID-19. PBMCs, B-cell-depleted T cells, or T cells were the source of the cDNA or gDNA that made up the material.

V dropped 6 bases and J dropped 2 bases, with 15 bases sitting between them. The CDR3 has 15 amino acids. Germline V gene data show CDR1 as LNHDA and CDR2 as SQIVND (reference sequence). Produced via immunoSEQ multiplex PCR; TCRdb's table is partial and in-frame only. The sample carries 450,000 to 500,000 clones, 70% to 90% recorded once. The chain combines TRBV19 with TRBJ2-3, with D maybe TRBD1 (6 bases). Sequencing was done on a sample of peripheral blood. The origin of this receptor is a human donor in a cohort sampled during active COVID-19. CDR3 bases: TGTGCCAGTAGCACCCTCCAGGGGAACACAGATACGCAGTATTTT. This gives the protein CASSTLQGNTDTQYF.